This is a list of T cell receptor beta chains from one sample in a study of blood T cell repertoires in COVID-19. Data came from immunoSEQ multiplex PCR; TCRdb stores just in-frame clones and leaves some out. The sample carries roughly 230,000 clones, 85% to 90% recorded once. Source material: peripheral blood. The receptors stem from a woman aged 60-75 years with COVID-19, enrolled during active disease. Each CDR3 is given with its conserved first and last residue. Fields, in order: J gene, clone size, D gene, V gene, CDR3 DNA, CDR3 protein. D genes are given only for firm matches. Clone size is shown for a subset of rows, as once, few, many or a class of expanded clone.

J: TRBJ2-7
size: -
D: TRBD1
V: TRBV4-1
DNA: TGCGCCAGCAGCCAAAAGACAGGGATCGAGCAGTACTTC
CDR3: CASSQKTGIEQYF

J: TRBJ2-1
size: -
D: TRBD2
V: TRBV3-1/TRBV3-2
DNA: TGTGCCAGCAGCCAAGGGACTAGCGTTCTGGATGAGCAGTTCTTC
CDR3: CASSQGTSVLDEQFF

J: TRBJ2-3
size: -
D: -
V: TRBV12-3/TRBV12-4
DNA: TGTGCCAGCAGTTTAGGGGTCGGGGAGCAGTATTTT
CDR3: CASSLGVGEQYF

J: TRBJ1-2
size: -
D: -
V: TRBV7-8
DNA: TGTGCCAGCAGCTTAGCGAAGGGGCTTAACTATGGCTACACCTTC
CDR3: CASSLAKGLNYGYTF

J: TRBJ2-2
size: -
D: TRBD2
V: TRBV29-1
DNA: TGCAGCGGCCCGGGACTAGCCGTCCCCACGAACACCGGGGAGCTGTTTTTT
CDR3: CSGPGLAVPTNTGELFF

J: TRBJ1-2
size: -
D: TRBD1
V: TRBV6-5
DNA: TGTGCCAGCAGTTTCTACGGTGCCGGGACAGGATTTGGCTACACCTTC
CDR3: CASSFYGAGTGFGYTF

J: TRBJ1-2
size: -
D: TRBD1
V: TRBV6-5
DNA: TGTGCCAGCAGAGATACAGGGGTCTCCTGGGGCTACACCTTC
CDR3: CASRDTGVSWGYTF

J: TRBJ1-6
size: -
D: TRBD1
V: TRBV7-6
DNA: TGTGCCAGCAGCGTCGGGACAGGGGGACGGAATTCACCCCTCCACTTT
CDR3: CASSVGTGGRNSPLHF

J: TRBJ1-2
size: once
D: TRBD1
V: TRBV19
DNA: TGTGCCAGTAGTCCTGGTGTGGGACAGGGTTCTGGCTACACCTTC
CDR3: CASSPGVGQGSGYTF

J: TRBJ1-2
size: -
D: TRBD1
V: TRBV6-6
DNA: TGTGCCAGCAGCACAGGGGGCGGCTACACCTTC
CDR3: CASSTGGGYTF

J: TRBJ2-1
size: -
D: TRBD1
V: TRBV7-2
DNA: TGTGCCAGCAGCCCGCGGACAGGGGATCGGGGTGAGCAGTTCTTC
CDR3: CASSPRTGDRGEQFF

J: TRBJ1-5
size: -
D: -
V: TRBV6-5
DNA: TGTGCCAGCAGCGTATCAGCAGGGCCCCAGCATTTT
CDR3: CASSVSAGPQHF

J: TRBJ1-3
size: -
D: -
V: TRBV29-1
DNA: TGCAGCGTTGCTTATTCTGGAAACACCATATATTTT
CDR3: CSVAYSGNTIYF

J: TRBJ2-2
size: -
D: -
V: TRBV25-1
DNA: TGTGCCAGCAGTGTCACAGGACCCGGGGAGCTGTTTTTT
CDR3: CASSVTGPGELFF

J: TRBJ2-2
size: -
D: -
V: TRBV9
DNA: TGTGCCAGCAGCGCCTCGTGGGGAACAGGCACCGGGGAGCTGTTTTTT
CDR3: CASSASWGTGTGELFF

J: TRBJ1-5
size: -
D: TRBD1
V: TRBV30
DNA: TGTGCCTGGGACAGGGGAGCTAATAGCAATCAGCCCCAGCATTTT
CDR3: CAWDRGANSNQPQHF

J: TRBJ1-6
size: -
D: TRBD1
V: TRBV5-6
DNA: TGTGCCAGCAGCTTGGGGACAGGTAATTCACCCCTCCACTTT
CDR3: CASSLGTGNSPLHF

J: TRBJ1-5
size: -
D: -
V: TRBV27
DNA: TGTGCCAGCAGGCGGGGGAGTAATCAGCCCCAGCATTTT
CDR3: CASRRGSNQPQHF

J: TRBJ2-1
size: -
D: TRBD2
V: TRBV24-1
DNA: TGTGCCACCAGTGAAGCTAGCGGGGGGGCCAATAATGAGCAGTTCTTC
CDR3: CATSEASGGANNEQFF

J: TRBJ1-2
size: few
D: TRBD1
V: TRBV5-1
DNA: TGCGCCAGCAGCTTGGACACCGGGACAGGGGTTTATGGCTACACCTTC
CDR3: CASSLDTGTGVYGYTF

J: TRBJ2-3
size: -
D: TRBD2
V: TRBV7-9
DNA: TGTGCCAGCAGGGGGACTAGATCCAGCACAGATACGCAGTATTTT
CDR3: CASRGTRSSTDTQYF

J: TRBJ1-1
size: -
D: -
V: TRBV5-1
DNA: TGCGCCAGCAGCTTGCAGTCGGGGGTGGAAGCTTTCTTT
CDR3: CASSLQSGVEAFF

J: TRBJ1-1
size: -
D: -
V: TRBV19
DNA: TGTGCCAGTAGTATTACATCGAACACTGAAGCTTTCTTT
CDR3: CASSITSNTEAFF

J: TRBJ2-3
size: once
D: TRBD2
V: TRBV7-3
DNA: TGTGCCAGCAGCTTAGCTGGGACTAGCGGGGAGACAGATACGCAGTATTTT
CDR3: CASSLAGTSGETDTQYF

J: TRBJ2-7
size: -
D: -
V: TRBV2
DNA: TGTGCCAGCAGTTCGGACAGCTACGAGCAGTACTTC
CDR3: CASSSDSYEQYF

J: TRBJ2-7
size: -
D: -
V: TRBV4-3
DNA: TGCGCCAGCAGCCCTCTTGCAGGGCCGATTTACGAGCAGTACTTC
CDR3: CASSPLAGPIYEQYF

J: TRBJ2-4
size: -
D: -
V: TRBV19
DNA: TGTGCCAGTAGTATCGGAGGGGACCTAGCCAAAAACATTCAGTACTTC
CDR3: CASSIGGDLAKNIQYF